These T cell receptor beta chains were read from a single sample in a study of blood T cell repertoires in COVID-19. Repertoires were generated with immunoSEQ multiplex PCR, while TCRdb's copy carries only in-frame clones and drops some. The sample shows roughly 220,000 clones, just over 85% of them seen only once. Sequenced sample: PBMCs or T cells enriched from blood (not recorded which). All receptors derive from a woman aged 35 to 49 with acute COVID-19. The CDR3 runs from the conserved cysteine through the conserved F or W. A D gene is named only where the DNA matches it firmly. Where a row states a size, it is once, few, many or the class of an expanded clone; other rows omit it.

V: TRBV18; J: TRBJ2-2; D: TRBD1; size: NA; DNA: TGTGCCAGCTCACCCCCCGTTATGGACAGGCCGAACACCGGGGAGCTGTTTTTT; CDR3: CASSPPVMDRPNTGELFF
V: TRBV6-5; J: TRBJ2-7; D: NA; size: NA; DNA: TGTGCCAGCAGCCCAACCCGTCCAGCGGGTGAGCAGTACTTC; CDR3: CASSPTRPAGEQYF
V: TRBV10-3; J: TRBJ2-7; D: TRBD2; size: few; DNA: TGTGCCATCGACTCATCAAAGGGGACTAGTGACGAGCAGTACTTC; CDR3: CAIDSSKGTSDEQYF
V: TRBV7-8; J: TRBJ2-7; D: NA; size: NA; DNA: TGTGCCAGCAGCTTCCAGGGCCCGAGCCCCTACGAGCAGTACTTC; CDR3: CASSFQGPSPYEQYF
V: TRBV2; J: TRBJ1-5; D: TRBD1; size: once; DNA: TGTGCCAGCAGCGGGACAGCGACGGGCAATCAGCCCCAGCATTTT; CDR3: CASSGTATGNQPQHF
V: TRBV27; J: TRBJ2-3; D: TRBD2; size: few; DNA: TGTGCCAGCAGTTTTTATGGTATAGCGGGAGGGCCAACAGATACGCAGTATTTT; CDR3: CASSFYGIAGGPTDTQYF
V: TRBV11-2; J: TRBJ2-7; D: TRBD1; size: NA; DNA: TGTGCCAGCAGCTTCGGGACAGGACCTTACGAGCAGTACTTC; CDR3: CASSFGTGPYEQYF
V: TRBV7-8; J: TRBJ2-3; D: NA; size: few; DNA: TGTGCCAGCAACCCCCCCTACTATGATACGCAGTATTTT; CDR3: CASNPPYYDTQYF
V: TRBV28; J: TRBJ1-2; D: TRBD1; size: NA; DNA: TGTGCCACCTTCCGCGACAGGGGTATGGATGGCTACACCTTC; CDR3: CATFRDRGMDGYTF
V: TRBV10-1; J: TRBJ2-1; D: TRBD2; size: NA; DNA: TGCGCCAGCAGTCCGGGACTAGCGGGAGCAGGTGAGCAGTTCTTC; CDR3: CASSPGLAGAGEQFF
V: TRBV18; J: TRBJ2-1; D: NA; size: NA; DNA: TGTGCCAGCTCACCGAGGATGAGCTCCTACAATGAGCAGTTCTTC; CDR3: CASSPRMSSYNEQFF
V: TRBV5-1; J: TRBJ1-2; D: NA; size: NA; DNA: TGCGCCAGCAGCTCGACAGGAGTCTATGGCTACACCTTC; CDR3: CASSSTGVYGYTF
V: TRBV30; J: TRBJ2-3; D: NA; size: NA; DNA: TGTGCCTGGAGAATCAGCGAAGATACGCAATATTTT; CDR3: CAWRISEDTQYF
V: TRBV7-9; J: TRBJ1-1; D: NA; size: NA; DNA: TGTGCCAGCAGCTTAGTAGGCGGGGAGAGGGTGAACACTGAAGCTTTCTTT; CDR3: CASSLVGGERVNTEAFF
V: TRBV10-3; J: TRBJ2-7; D: NA; size: NA; DNA: TGTGCCATCAGTGTTCAGGATTACTACGAGCAGTACTTC; CDR3: CAISVQDYYEQYF
V: TRBV28; J: TRBJ1-4; D: NA; size: NA; DNA: TGTGCCAGCAGTTCCTTACAGGGAACTAATGAAAAACTGTTTTTT; CDR3: CASSSLQGTNEKLFF
V: TRBV6-4; J: TRBJ2-1; D: NA; size: NA; DNA: TGTGCCAGCAGTGTCCAGGGGCTGAAGGGTGAGCAGTTCTTC; CDR3: CASSVQGLKGEQFF
V: TRBV3-1/TRBV3-2; J: TRBJ1-3; D: TRBD1; size: NA; DNA: TGTGCCAGCAGCCCGTGGACAGGCGCATTTGGAAACACCATATATTTT; CDR3: CASSPWTGAFGNTIYF
V: TRBV10-3; J: TRBJ2-1; D: NA; size: NA; DNA: TGTGCCATCAGTCCTTCCACCACCAGTTACAATGAGCAGTTCTTC; CDR3: CAISPSTTSYNEQFF
V: TRBV9; J: TRBJ1-1; D: TRBD1; size: NA; DNA: TGTGCCAGCAGCTCCCGACAGGGGAACACTGAAGCTTTCTTT; CDR3: CASSSRQGNTEAFF
V: TRBV7-2; J: TRBJ2-2; D: NA; size: once; DNA: TGTGCCAGCAGCTCTCAGGACACCGGGGAGCTGTTTTTT; CDR3: CASSSQDTGELFF
V: TRBV27; J: TRBJ1-3; D: NA; size: NA; DNA: TGTGCCAGCAGTTCAATACCAGGGGTAGGAAACACCATATATTTT; CDR3: CASSSIPGVGNTIYF
V: TRBV14; J: TRBJ1-4; D: NA; size: NA; DNA: TGTGCCAGCAGCCAGACAATAAAAGCTACAACTAATGAAAAACTGTTTTTT; CDR3: CASSQTIKATTNEKLFF
V: TRBV18; J: TRBJ2-7; D: NA; size: NA; DNA: TGTGCCAGCTCACGAAGCGGTTACGAGCAGTACTTC; CDR3: CASSRSGYEQYF
V: TRBV27; J: TRBJ2-7; D: TRBD1; size: NA; DNA: TGTGCCAGCAGTTTATACGGGACAGGGAACGAGCAGTACTTC; CDR3: CASSLYGTGNEQYF
V: TRBV28; J: TRBJ1-2; D: NA; size: NA; DNA: TGTGCCAGCACCTCGAACTATGGCTACACCTTC; CDR3: CASTSNYGYTF
V: TRBV5-1; J: TRBJ2-2; D: TRBD1; size: NA; DNA: TGCGCCAGCAGCCCAGGGACAGGGGTCACCGGGGAGCTGTTTTTT; CDR3: CASSPGTGVTGELFF
V: TRBV11-2; J: TRBJ2-3; D: TRBD2; size: NA; DNA: TGTGCCAGCAGCCCAACTAGCGGCAGCACAGATACGCAGTATTTT; CDR3: CASSPTSGSTDTQYF
V: TRBV28; J: TRBJ2-2; D: TRBD1; size: NA; DNA: TGTGCCAGCAGTTTACCCCGGACAGGGGCCGCCGGGGAGCTGTTTTTT; CDR3: CASSLPRTGAAGELFF
V: TRBV4-1; J: TRBJ2-7; D: TRBD2; size: NA; DNA: TGCGCCAGCAGCCCAGTGAGCGGGAGCTCCTACGAGCAGTACTTC; CDR3: CASSPVSGSSYEQYF
V: TRBV28; J: TRBJ2-2; D: TRBD2; size: NA; DNA: TGTGCCAGCAGCACCGGGACTAGCGGGAGGGCGTCGTACACCGGGGAGCTGTTTTTT; CDR3: CASSTGTSGRASYTGELFF
V: TRBV2; J: TRBJ2-7; D: NA; size: NA; DNA: TGTGCCAGCAGTGAATCGGCAGTTAAACGGGCCTACGAGCAGTACTTC; CDR3: CASSESAVKRAYEQYF
V: TRBV2; J: TRBJ2-2; D: TRBD2; size: once; DNA: TGTGCCGGGGGACTAGCGGGAGTCGGGGAGCTGTTTTTT; CDR3: CAGGLAGVGELFF
V: TRBV5-1; J: TRBJ1-1; D: TRBD1; size: NA; DNA: TGCGCCAGCGGGACGGGACAGGGATACACTGAAGCTTTCTTT; CDR3: CASGTGQGYTEAFF
V: TRBV21-1; J: TRBJ1-1; D: NA; size: NA; DNA: TGTGCCAGCAGCAATGAAACAGCCCTTGAAGCTTTCTTT; CDR3: CASSNETALEAFF